This record concerns one T cell receptor (beta chain) sequence. Its antigen has not been determined. One base away there is no much larger clone; base qualities are not given. This sample was taken from a study of T cell responses to AZD1222 COVID-19 vaccine (dated by TCRdb to the early 2020s). Turning to the overall study: A total of approximately 240 trial participants underwent TCR sequencing, of whom 207 had received two doses of AZD1222 and about 26 had received two doses of the MenACWY control vaccine. Enrollment into the trials was organized by age into subgroups of 18-55, 56-69 and 70-plus years, and those subgroups contained approximately 150, 30 and 60 TCR-sequenced participants, respectively.

The CDR3 regions of human TCRbeta chains were subjected to immunosequencing. The study's own analysis went as follows. Repertoire TCRs were checked for matches against a reference library of SARS-CoV-2-specific TCRs that had been generated using the MIRA antigen-specificity platform. Breadth was defined as the fraction of unique TCRs that were SARS-CoV-2-associated. Depth was defined as the fraction of total T cells that were SARS-CoV-2-associated. Using the MIRA data, every spike-specific TCR was mapped to the spike region that the TCR reacted to and assigned to either a CD4 or a CD8 class. Log10-transformed breadth and depth values were compared by one-way ANOVA with Sidak's multiple comparisons tests. In TCRdb, the immuneACCESS table is reduced to in-frame sequences with V and J assigned. These tables do not hold every clone; where another copy was compared, an unresolved V gene accounts for under half, and the others remain unexplained. The DNA gave D and trimming, while V, J and clone size come from that table. Within this sample are about 70,000 clones, with 88% of them counted one time only. In total, the top ten clones hold 4% to 5.5% of the sample.

General findings and caveats noted by the study authors: The whole spike protein was spanned by vaccine-associated CD4 TCRs, and dominant responses were seen in regions 160-218 and 743-854. In the small 56-69-year group, the increase in depth fell short of significance, most likely because of low power. Spike-specific TCR breadth and depth rose significantly after two AZD1222 doses compared with day 0 and with MenACWY recipients. Conclusions about previously exposed vaccinees are limited because only a handful of AZD1222 recipients were SARS-CoV-2 seropositive at baseline. Because no samples from the day 14 peak response were available, repertoires could be characterized only after the peak T cell response. Participants were mostly white British, with more females than males. The authors suggested clonal diversity may have been underestimated. Reportedly, almost half of the unique spike-specific TCRs recognized epitopes lying outside the regions that are mutated in the B.1.351 and B.1.1.7 variants.

Explained via the paper, the time point label denotes: about 28 days (+/-7) after the second vaccine dose. The meaning of the sample's treatment or condition label: meningococcal conjugate vaccine given as trial control. Vaccinee samples came from UK trials COV001 and COV002, including a single-blind randomized controlled phase 2/3 trial of AZD1222 (ChAdOx1 nCoV-19) in healthy adults. For TCRbeta chain sequencing, PBMC samples from trial participants were taken at day 0 and at day 28 after the second dose. Including the terminal cysteine and phenylalanine, the CDR3 comprises 13 residues. The CDR3 DNA has 39 bases and is translated from base 1. Sequences LNHDA (CDR1) and SQIVND (CDR2) are obtained from the germline V gene (reference sequence). V is cut by 3 bases and J by 8 bases, and the space between the germline ends is 11 bases.

Here the sequenced sample was peripheral blood, taken 28 days after the second dose of the MenACWY control vaccine. The chain couples TRBV19 to TRBJ2-1; the D gene is unclear. This sequence was found in an adult who received the MenACWY meningococcal vaccine as a control. The DNA sequence is as follows: TGTGCCAGTAGTATTGACTGGCGTTATGAGCAGTTCTTC. Translation gives CASSIDWRYEQFF.